This TCR beta chain came from a study of cytomegalovirus exposure and HLA in healthy donors (dated by TCRdb to about 2017). Regarding the study in general: According to an earlier analysis of 587 of the donors, some 180 million T cells yielded roughly 110 million unique TCR beta sequences and about 280 Gb of sequence data. Roughly 300 gigabases of sequencing data and 78 million or so unique TCR sequences were included in an early release covering 550 to 800 HLA-typed donors. The genetic ancestry cluster associated with self-reported Caucasian donors included 81% of the 300 to 450 genotyped donors. The aim of the study was to test whether cataloging public T cell receptors could identify signatures of past pathogen exposure. Using immunosequencing, the study profiled T cell repertoires from fewer than 850 subjects and related those repertoires to cytomegalovirus serostatus. A separate validation cohort of 100 to 150 different subjects was used in addition to the approximately 700-subject first cohort. The study combined high-throughput TCR immunosequencing, statistical association of individual TCRs with disease status, and machine learning to predict cytomegalovirus infection status. A later analysis re-examined previously published TCR beta repertoires from 600 to 700 donors and added high-resolution HLA genotyping to investigate patterns of TCR occurrence. The later analysis used no new phenotypic data to find candidate immune exposures, relying instead on TCR beta sequences and their occurrence across donors. In an earlier analysis of about 590 of the donors, high-throughput TCR beta sequencing was used to judge whether each TCR beta V gene segment behaved as functional or pseudogenic. Donor age, sex, ethnicity and CMV serostatus were compiled alongside the repertoire data. In a later genetic analysis, genome-wide SNP genotypes for about three fifths of the roughly 670 donors were used, and that subset was treated as a discovery cohort. Every discovery cohort repertoire had been produced on one sequencing platform. HLA typing included class I and class II loci at four-digit resolution. Typing coverage differed by locus: A, B, C, DRB1 and DQB1 were typed in about 629-640 donors, DQA1 in about 510, DPA1 in around 580, and DPB1 in 450 to 490. Four or five DR-DQ haplotypes were handled as single units for association and clustering, since linkage in the cohort was strong. Across 398 genotyped donors of the cohort, an average of approximately 240,000 unique TCR beta nucleotide sequences per donor were sequenced, and approximately 17% of those sequences were non-productive.

What the authors observed across the whole study: Most TCR sequences were seen in very few donors, while some public TCRs were found in many individuals. An earlier analysis of around 540 of the donors showed that most TCR beta V segments appeared in productive rearrangements either about 87% or about 30% of the time, which broadly matched IMGT annotations. The only immune exposure information available for the cohort was CMV serostatus. In a later analysis, TCR association rates were found to vary across HLA loci, with the most associated TCRs seen for DRB1 alleles and the fewest for HLA-C alleles. In vitro tests confirmed that a few of the cytomegalovirus-associated TCR beta chains recognize cytomegalovirus antigens. In a later analysis, HLA-associated TCR beta chains showed more clonal expansion and lower generation probabilities than non-associated chains that were equally common. Correlated functional status among segregating V segments might reflect linkage disequilibrium, but an unknown experimental factor could not be ruled out. Some IMGT-functional V segments, including TRBV6-2 and TRBV6-3, could not be told apart with the 87-base-pair reads, so those segments were excluded. The classifier was reported to diagnose cytomegalovirus status with high specificity and sensitivity in both the original and validation cohorts. A further reported finding was that TCR beta sequences accurately predicted the HLA-A and HLA-B alleles for most subjects in the first cohort. A later genetic analysis reported fewer N-insertions in productive TCRs among donors in an Asian-associated ancestry cluster than the roughly 620-donor mean. The authors suggested that the approach could potentially be extended to other disease states and immunological phenotypes. Most CMV-associated TCR beta chains appeared to be HLA-restricted in a later analysis, and the HLA associations seemed to be driven largely by CMV exposure. According to a later analysis, parvovirus B19, influenza, CMV and Epstein-Barr virus appeared linked to several top co-occurrence clusters. V-gene and J-gene trimming of TCR beta chains was associated with a missense DCLRE1C variant in a later genetic analysis, and the association was replicated in an independent cohort. The cohort was sequenced for TCR beta chains only, and without alpha or paired-chain data the features that could be detected were limited. The sequencing pipeline was judged likely to have produced a cluster of highly shared sequence variants as a technical artifact. Because some donors lacked HLA typing at each locus, the association tests relied only on the typed subset. In the study, around 150 TCR beta chains were listed as associated with cytomegalovirus. At a false discovery rate of 0.05, a later analysis linked 16,951 TCR beta sequences to specific HLA alleles. The presence/absence analyses assumed that sequencing depth was roughly uniform across donors, and that assumption may not be true. The earlier analysis of nearly 600 of the donors excluded about 16 rarely observed V segments, including chromosome 9 orphons, because counts were too low. When HLA alleles, especially DR and DQ, strongly co-occurred, TCR associations were difficult to assign to individual alleles.

Details on this clone: It lacks a known antigen. Per-base quality was not reported, and no clone a single base away is much larger than it.

V was cut back by 2 bases and J by 5 bases, leaving a gap of 12 bases between them. CDR1 and CDR2 (SGHVS, FQNEAQ) derive from the germline V gene. CDR3 length: 15 amino acids, cysteine to phenylalanine. Left in the record is the CDR3 DNA by itself, 45 bases read in frame from the first base. Library method: the immunoSEQ multiplex PCR assay. For the multiplex PCR, a mixture combining 60 forward primers for TCR Vbeta segments and 13 reverse primers for TCR Jbeta segments was used. The CDR3 region of rearranged TCR beta genes was amplified from genomic DNA by a multiplex PCR assay. On the Illumina HiSeq System, the amplified TCR beta libraries were sequenced as 87-base-pair reads. Regarding the original processing steps: In a later analysis, 77 million or so unique TCR beta chains were counted across the 650 to 750 repertoires, and roughly 11 million of these chains were shared by at least two donors. To remove PCR and sequencing errors, raw reads were error-corrected and collapsed into unique sequences using a nearest-neighbor algorithm that merged closely related sequences. To assign V, D and J gene segments, CDR3 sequences were aligned to IMGT reference sequences. For a sequence to be retained, a match of at least six nucleotides was required to both a V gene segment and a J gene segment. A rearrangement was called productive if the CDR3 had no stop codons and remained in frame with V and J, and every other rearrangement was called non-productive. CDR3 was defined according to IMGT convention as the region running from the second conserved V-encoded cysteine to the conserved J-encoded phenylalanine. The earlier analysis of about 530 of the donors excluded any sequence lacking an unambiguous match to a single V gene segment. In an earlier analysis of around 600 of the donors, V segments were called functional above 56.7% productive rearrangements and were called segregating when the between-donor standard deviation exceeded 5%. A statistical classification framework was built to diagnose cytomegalovirus status from the catalog of TCR beta chain sequences. In a later analysis, V and J genes were assigned by comparing TCR nucleotide sequences against IMGT/GENE-DB human TR gene sequences. A later analysis assigned CDR3 sequences and most-parsimonious VDJ recombination scenarios with the TCRdist pipeline. In a later analysis, every TCR beta chain was defined by the combination of its CDR3 amino acid sequence and its V-gene family, and reads without a unique V-gene family were dropped. In a later analysis, 550 to 650 highly shared, low-generation-probability nucleotide sequences were removed to address suspected cross-contamination and a sequencing artifact. In a later analysis, a clonal expansion index was calculated for each public chain from normalized within-repertoire ranks of inferred template counts. In a later analysis, generation probabilities were computed using a VDJ recombination model fitted to out-of-frame rearrangements, and the results were checked against IGoR. Hypergeometric tests were used in a later analysis to score TCR-TCR, TCR-HLA and TCR-CMV co-occurrence, with a repertoire-size bias correction applied to the TCR pairs. In a later analysis, false discovery rates were estimated by permuting HLA or CMV assignments 20 times. In a later analysis, co-occurring TCRs were grouped using DBSCAN, with TCRdist sequence similarity added in when clustering inside HLA-allele-positive subsets. Repertoires with fewer than 30,000 or more than 120,000 public chains, plus five repertoires with anomalous nucleotide sharing, were excluded from co-occurrence clustering. What TCRdb holds here is the immuneACCESS table cut down to in-frame rearrangements. Part of the clones is not present; checked against another copy, under half of the missing clones reflect an unresolved V gene, and the others are unexplained. V and J calls and clone size are copied from that table; D and trimming were computed from the DNA. This sample comprises some 110,000 clones, about three quarters of them detected only once. The ten top clones hold 5% to 7% of the sample.

The cohort comprised fewer than 700 healthy bone marrow donors. All cohort members were sampled while nominally healthy, although unrecorded immune exposures were likely present. The donor was CMV seropositive and was included in the group of approximately 310 seropositive cohort members. A peripheral blood sample was collected from each donor, and TCR beta sequencing was performed on peripheral blood mononuclear cells. The Qiagen DNeasy Blood Extraction Kit was used to extract genomic DNA from the blood cell samples. This clonotype was obtained from a woman aged 50 to 60 in good health and CMV-seropositive. The rearranged chain carries TRBV7-8 and TRBJ2-2; the D gene is possibly TRBD1, with 5 bases matching. The sequenced sample consisted of PBMCs. The nucleotides read TGTGCCAGCAGCTTACACAGGACCGCTACCGGGGAGCTGTTTTTT. Protein translation: CASSLHRTATGELFF. The reference TRBV7-8 and TRBJ2-2 proteins fill in what lies around the CDR3, so the full variable domain reads GAGVSQSPRYKVAKRGQDVALRCDPISGHVSLFWYQQALGQGPEFLTYFQNEAQLDKSGLPSDRFFAERPEGSVSTLKIQRTQQEDSAVYLCASSLHRTATGELFFGEGSRLTVL.